The clone carrying this TCR beta chain has just one count. Its antigen remains unidentified. Using immunoSEQ multiplex PCR, the repertoire was profiled, and TCRdb retains in-frame clones only, with some absent. The data hold 11,000 to 15,000 clones, with 75% to 85% observed a single time. The germline V gene encodes CDR1 SEHNR and CDR2 FQNEAQ (reference sequence). V shed 5 bases and J 9 bases; nucleotides not matched to a gene: 8. This CDR3 is 14 amino acids long. The sample is drawn from a study of PD-1 blockade in mismatch repair-deficient tumors. About the research overall: Patients had eleven to twelve mismatch repair-deficient cancer types, all previously treated and progressing.

All patients were mismatch repair deficient, assessed by either PCR or immunohistochemistry. Whole-study findings and limits: Tumor-resident clones, often undetectable pretreatment in blood, expanded then contracted after pembrolizumab.

This TCR was recovered from an adult with mismatch repair-deficient cancer. Specimen: PBMCs, collected roughly 15 weeks after starting pembrolizumab. V usage is TRBV7-9 and J usage is TRBJ2-7, with 12 bases identical to TRBD1. The CDR3 DNA reads TGTGCCAGCAGCGGAGGGACAGGGGGCGTTGTGCAGTACTTC. This gives the protein CASSGGTGGVVQYF.